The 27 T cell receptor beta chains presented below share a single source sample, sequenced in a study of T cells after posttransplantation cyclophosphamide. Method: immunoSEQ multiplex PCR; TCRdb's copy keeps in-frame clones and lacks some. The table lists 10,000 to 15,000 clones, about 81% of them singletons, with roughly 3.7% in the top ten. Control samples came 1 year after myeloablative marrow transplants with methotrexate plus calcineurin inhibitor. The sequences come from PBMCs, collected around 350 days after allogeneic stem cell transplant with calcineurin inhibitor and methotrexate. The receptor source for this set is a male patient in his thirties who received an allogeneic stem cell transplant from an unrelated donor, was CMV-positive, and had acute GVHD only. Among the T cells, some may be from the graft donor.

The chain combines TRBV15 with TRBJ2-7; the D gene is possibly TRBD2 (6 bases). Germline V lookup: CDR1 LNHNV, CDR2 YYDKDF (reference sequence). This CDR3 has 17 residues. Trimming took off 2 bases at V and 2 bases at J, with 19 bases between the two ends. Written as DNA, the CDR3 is TGTGCCACCAGCAGATACCTTGGGACCCGCGGGGCCTACGAGCAGTACTTC. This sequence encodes CATSRYLGTRGAYEQYF.

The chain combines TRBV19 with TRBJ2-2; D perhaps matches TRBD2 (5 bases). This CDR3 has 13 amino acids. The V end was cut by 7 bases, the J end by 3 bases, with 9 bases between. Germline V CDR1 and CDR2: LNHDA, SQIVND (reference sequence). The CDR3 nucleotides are TGTGCCAGTATCGAGGGATACACCGGGGAGCTGTTTTTT. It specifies CASIEGYTGELFF.

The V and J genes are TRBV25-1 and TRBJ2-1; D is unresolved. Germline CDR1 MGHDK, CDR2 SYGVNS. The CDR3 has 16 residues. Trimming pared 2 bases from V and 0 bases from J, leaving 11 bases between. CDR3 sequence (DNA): TGTGCCAGCAGTGAACTGGGCATCGGCTCCTACAATGAGCAGTTCTTC. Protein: CASSELGIGSYNEQFF.

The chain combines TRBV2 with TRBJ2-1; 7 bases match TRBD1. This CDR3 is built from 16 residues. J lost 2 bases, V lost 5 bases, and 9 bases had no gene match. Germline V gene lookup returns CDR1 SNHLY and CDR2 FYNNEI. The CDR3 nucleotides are TGTGCCAGCAGTTCCATGGGACAGCCCCCCTACAATGAGCAGTTCTTC. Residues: CASSSMGQPPYNEQFF.

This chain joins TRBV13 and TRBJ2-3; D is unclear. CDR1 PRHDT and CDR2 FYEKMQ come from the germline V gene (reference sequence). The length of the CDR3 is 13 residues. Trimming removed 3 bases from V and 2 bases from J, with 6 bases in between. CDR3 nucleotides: TGTGCCAGCAGCTTGGAGAACACAGATACGCAGTATTTT. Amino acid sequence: CASSLENTDTQYF.

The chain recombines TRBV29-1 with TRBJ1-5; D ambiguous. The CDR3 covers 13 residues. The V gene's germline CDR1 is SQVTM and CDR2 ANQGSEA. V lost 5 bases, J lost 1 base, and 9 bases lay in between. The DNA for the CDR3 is TGCAGCGTTTCCGACGGGAGCAATCAGCCCCAGCATTTT. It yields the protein CSVSDGSNQPQHF.

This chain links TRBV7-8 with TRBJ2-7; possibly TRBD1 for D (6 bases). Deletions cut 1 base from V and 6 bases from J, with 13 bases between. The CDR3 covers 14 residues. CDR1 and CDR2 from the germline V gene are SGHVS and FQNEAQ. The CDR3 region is CASSLGRQAGEQYF. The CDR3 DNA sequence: TGTGCCAGCAGCTTAGGTCGACAGGCGGGCGAGCAGTACTTC.

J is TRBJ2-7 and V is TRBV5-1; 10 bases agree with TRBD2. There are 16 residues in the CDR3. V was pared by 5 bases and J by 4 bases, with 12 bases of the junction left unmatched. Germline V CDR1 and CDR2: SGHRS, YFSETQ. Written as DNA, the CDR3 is TGCGCCAGCAGTCCGATACCGACTAGCGGGTTTTACGAGCAGTACTTC. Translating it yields CASSPIPTSGFYEQYF.

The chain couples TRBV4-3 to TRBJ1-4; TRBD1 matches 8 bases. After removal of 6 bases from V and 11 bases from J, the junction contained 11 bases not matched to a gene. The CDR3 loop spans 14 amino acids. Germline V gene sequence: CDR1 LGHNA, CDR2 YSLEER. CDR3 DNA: TGCGCCAGCAGTCCCGACAGGGGATCTCTGAAACTGTTTTTT. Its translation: CASSPDRGSLKLFF.

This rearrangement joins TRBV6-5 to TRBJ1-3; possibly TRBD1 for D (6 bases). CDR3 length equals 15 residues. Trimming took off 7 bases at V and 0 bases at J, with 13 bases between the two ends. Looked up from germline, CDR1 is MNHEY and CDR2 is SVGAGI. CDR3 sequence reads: CASNNRQASGNTIYF. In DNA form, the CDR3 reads TGTGCCAGCAACAACCGACAGGCCTCTGGAAACACCATATATTTT.

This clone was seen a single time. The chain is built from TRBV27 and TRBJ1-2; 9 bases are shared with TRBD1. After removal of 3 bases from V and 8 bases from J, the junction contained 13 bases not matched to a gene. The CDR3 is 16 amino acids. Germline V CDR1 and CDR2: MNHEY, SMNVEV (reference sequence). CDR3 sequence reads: CASSFLDPGQGHGYTF. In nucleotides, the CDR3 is TGTGCCAGCAGTTTTCTAGACCCCGGACAGGGGCACGGCTACACCTTC.

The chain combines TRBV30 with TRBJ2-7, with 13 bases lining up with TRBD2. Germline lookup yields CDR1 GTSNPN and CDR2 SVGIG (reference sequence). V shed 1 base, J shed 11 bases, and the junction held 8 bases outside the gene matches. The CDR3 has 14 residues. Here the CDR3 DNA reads TGTGCCTGGAGTGCCGGACTAGCGGGAGCTGACGAGTACTTC. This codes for CAWSAGLAGADEYF.

The CDR3 DNA reads as TGCGCCAGCAGCACCCAGCGGGAGGGCCTAGAGACCCAGTACTTC. This translates into CASSTQREGLETQYF. The V and J genes are TRBV5-1 and TRBJ2-5; the match to TRBD2 covers 10 bases. This CDR3 comprises 15 residues. The germline V gene encodes CDR1 SGHRS and CDR2 YFSETQ. V lost 4 bases, J lost 4 bases, and 7 bases stayed unmatched.

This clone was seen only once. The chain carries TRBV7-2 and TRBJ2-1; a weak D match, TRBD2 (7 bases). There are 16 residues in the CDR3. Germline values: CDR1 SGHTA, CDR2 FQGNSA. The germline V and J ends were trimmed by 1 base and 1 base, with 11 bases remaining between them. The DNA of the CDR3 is TGTGCCAGCAGCTTAGGAGGGGGACTATCCTACAATGAGCAGTTCTTC. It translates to CASSLGGGLSYNEQFF.

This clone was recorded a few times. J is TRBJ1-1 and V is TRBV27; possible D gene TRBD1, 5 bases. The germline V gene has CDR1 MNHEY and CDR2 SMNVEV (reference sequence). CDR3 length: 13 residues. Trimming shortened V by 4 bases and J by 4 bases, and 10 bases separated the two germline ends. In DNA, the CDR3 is TGTGCCAGCAGTTCGGGGGTAGGCACTGAAGCTTTCTTT. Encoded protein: CASSSGVGTEAFF.

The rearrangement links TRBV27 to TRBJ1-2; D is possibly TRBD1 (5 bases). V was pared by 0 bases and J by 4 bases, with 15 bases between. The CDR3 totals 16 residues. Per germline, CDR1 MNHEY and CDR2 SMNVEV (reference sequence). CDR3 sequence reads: CASSLSLSLGGYGYTF. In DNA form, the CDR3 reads TGTGCCAGCAGTTTATCGCTATCTCTCGGGGGCTATGGCTACACCTTC.

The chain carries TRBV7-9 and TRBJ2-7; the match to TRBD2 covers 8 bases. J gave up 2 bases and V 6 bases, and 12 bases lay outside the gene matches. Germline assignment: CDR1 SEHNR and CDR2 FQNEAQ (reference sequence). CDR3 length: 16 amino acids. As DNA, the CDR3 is TGTGCCAGCAGTCCCGGGGAGGTTAGCGGGACCTACGAGCAGTACTTC. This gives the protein CASSPGEVSGTYEQYF. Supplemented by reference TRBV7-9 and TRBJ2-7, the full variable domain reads DTGVSQNPRHKITKRGQNVTFRCDPISEHNRLYWYRQTLGQGPEFLTYFQNEAQLEKSRLLSDRFSAERPKGSFSTLEIQRTEQGDSAMYLCASSPGEVSGTYEQYFGPGTRLTVT.

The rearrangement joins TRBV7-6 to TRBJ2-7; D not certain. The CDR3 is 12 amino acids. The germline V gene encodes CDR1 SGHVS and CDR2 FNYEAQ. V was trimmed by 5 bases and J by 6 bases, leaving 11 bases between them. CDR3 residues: CASSATNSEQYF. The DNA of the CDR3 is TGTGCCAGCAGCGCCACGAACTCCGAGCAGTACTTC.

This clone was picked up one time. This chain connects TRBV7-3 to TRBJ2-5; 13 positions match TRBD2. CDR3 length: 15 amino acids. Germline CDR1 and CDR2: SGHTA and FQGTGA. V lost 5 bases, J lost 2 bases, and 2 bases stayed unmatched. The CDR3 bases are TGTGCCAGCAGCGTGACTAGCGGGGGGCAAGAGACCCAGTACTTC. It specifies CASSVTSGGQETQYF.

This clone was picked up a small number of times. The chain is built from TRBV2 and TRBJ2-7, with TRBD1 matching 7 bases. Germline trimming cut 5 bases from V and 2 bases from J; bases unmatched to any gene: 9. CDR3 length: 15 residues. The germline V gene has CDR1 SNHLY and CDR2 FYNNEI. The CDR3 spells CASSTSRDSPYEQYF. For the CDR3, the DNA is TGTGCCAGCAGTACGTCCCGGGACAGTCCCTACGAGCAGTACTTC. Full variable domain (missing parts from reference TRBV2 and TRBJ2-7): EPEVTQTPSHQVTQMGQEVILRCVPISNHLYFYWYRQILGQKVEFLVSFYNNEISEKSEIFDDQFSVERPDGSNFTLKIRSTKLEDSAMYFCASSTSRDSPYEQYFGPGTRLTVT.

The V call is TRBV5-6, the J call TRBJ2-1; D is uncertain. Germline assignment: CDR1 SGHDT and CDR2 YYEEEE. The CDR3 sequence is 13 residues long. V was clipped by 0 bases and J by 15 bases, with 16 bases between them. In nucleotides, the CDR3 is TGTGCCAGCAGCTTGGCCAACCCTAGTGGCAGGTTCTTC. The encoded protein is CASSLANPSGRFF.

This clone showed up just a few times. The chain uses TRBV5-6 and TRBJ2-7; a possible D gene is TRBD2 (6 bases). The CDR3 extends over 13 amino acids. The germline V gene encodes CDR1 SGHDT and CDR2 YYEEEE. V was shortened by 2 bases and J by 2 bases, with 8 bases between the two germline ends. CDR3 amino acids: CASSFSGAYEQYF. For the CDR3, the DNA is TGTGCCAGCAGCTTTTCGGGAGCCTACGAGCAGTACTTC.

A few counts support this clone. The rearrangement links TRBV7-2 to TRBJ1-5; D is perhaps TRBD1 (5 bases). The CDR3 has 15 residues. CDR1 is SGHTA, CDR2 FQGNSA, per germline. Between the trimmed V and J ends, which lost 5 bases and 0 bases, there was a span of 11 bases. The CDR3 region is CASSRVGGSNQPQHF. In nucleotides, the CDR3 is TGTGCCAGCAGCCGGGTGGGGGGTAGCAATCAGCCCCAGCATTTT.

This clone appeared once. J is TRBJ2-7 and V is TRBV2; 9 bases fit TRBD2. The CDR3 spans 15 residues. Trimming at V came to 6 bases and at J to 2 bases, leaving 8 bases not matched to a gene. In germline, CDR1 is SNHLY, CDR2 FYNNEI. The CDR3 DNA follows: TGTGCCAGCAGAGTAGCGGGGGACCAACCCTACGAGCAGTACTTC. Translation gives CASRVAGDQPYEQYF.

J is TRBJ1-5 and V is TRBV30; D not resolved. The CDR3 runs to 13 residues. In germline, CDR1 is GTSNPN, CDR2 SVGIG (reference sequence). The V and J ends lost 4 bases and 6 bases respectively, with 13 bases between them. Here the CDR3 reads CAWNWREGQPQHF. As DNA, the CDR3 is TGTGCCTGGAATTGGAGGGAAGGTCAGCCCCAGCATTTT.

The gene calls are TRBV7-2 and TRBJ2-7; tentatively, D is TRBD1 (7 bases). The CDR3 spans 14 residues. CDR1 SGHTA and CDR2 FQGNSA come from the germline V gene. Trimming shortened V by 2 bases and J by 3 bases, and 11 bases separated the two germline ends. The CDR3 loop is CASSLQGGYYEQYF. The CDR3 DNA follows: TGTGCCAGCAGCTTACAGGGGGGATACTACGAGCAGTACTTC.

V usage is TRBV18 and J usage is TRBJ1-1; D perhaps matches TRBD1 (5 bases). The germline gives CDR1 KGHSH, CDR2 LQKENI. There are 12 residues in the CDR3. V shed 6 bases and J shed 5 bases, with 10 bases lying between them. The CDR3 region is CASSSGETEAFF. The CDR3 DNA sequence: TGTGCCAGCTCCTCGGGGGAGACTGAAGCTTTCTTT. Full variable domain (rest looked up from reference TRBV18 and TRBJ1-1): NAGVMQNPRHLVRRRGQEARLRCSPMKGHSHVYWYRQLPEEGLKFMVYLQKENIIDESGMPKERFSAEFPKEGPSILRIQQVVRGDSAAYFCASSSGETEAFFGQGTRLTVV.